A selection of T cell receptor beta chains follows, all from one sample in a study of control samples from healthy donors and cancer patients. Here immunoSEQ multiplex PCR was the method, and the copy in TCRdb shows in-frame clones only, minus some. The sample yields about 130,000 clones, roughly 94% seen once. The sequencing input was PBMCs. These receptors were obtained from a man between 60 and 75 years old with colorectal cancer. The conserved cysteine and the conserved F or W are not part of the CDR3 here. The D gene is left open where the match is weak.

j_gene | v_gene | d_gene | CDR3aa
TRBJ1-3 | TRBV9 | - | ASSVEGGTIY
TRBJ1-1 | TRBV6-2/TRBV6-3 | TRBD1 | ASSLGQGMTEAF
TRBJ2-7 | TRBV6-5 | - | ASGWGPPPEEQY
TRBJ2-5 | TRBV7-9 | - | ASSLDGSQETQY
TRBJ1-2 | TRBV11-2 | TRBD1 | ASSLVGRGFSHGYT
TRBJ1-4 | TRBV5-4 | TRBD1 | ASSQGATRSHEKLF
TRBJ1-5 | TRBV6-6 | TRBD1 | ASLPLTGGGNQPQH
TRBJ1-1 | TRBV7-9 | - | ASSLEREVAF
TRBJ2-5 | TRBV10-3 | - | APHRGIQETQY
TRBJ1-3 | TRBV5-8 | - | ASSPAGYRGNTIY
TRBJ2-3 | TRBV19 | TRBD1 | ASRQTGYSTDTQY
TRBJ2-2 | TRBV19 | - | ASWEGQGNTGELF
TRBJ2-7 | TRBV21-1 | - | ASSNTQEQY
TRBJ2-3 | TRBV10-3 | - | ATRRDGGFTDTQY
TRBJ1-4 | TRBV5-4 | TRBD1 | ASSTGQAEGEKLF
TRBJ1-2 | TRBV28 | - | ASSPGPLGRYYT
TRBJ2-3 | TRBV11-2 | - | ASSIQGWTDTQY
TRBJ1-6 | TRBV19 | - | ASSDRAGALSPLH
TRBJ2-5 | TRBV10-3 | TRBD2 | AIRLAGEETQY
TRBJ1-2 | TRBV5-6 | - | ASGRPLGYT
TRBJ1-3 | TRBV12-3/TRBV12-4 | - | ASKDRSGNTIY
TRBJ1-2 | TRBV30 | - | AWNGPNYGYT
TRBJ1-2 | TRBV5-5 | TRBD1 | ASSPWTGRGYT
TRBJ2-5 | TRBV5-5 | - | ASSLDRGGQY
TRBJ1-3 | TRBV4-3 | TRBD1 | ASSQATGTVSGNTIY
TRBJ2-5 | TRBV7-9 | TRBD2 | ASSLTSVLRETQY
TRBJ1-2 | TRBV7-9 | - | ASSYDRRTHYGYT
TRBJ2-7 | TRBV6-2/TRBV6-3 | TRBD2 | ASSFSIYRDYTYEQY
TRBJ2-7 | TRBV9 | - | ASSQTGEGEQY
TRBJ1-4 | TRBV19 | - | ASSRAGGPNEKLF
TRBJ2-3 | TRBV2 | TRBD2 | ASSQTGGQTDTQY
TRBJ1-6 | TRBV18 | - | ASSPQGLRPLH
TRBJ1-1 | TRBV12-3/TRBV12-4 | - | ASRGHQNTEAF
TRBJ1-1 | TRBV28 | - | ASSSQIEAF
TRBJ1-2 | TRBV5-1 | TRBD1 | ASSKGQGRDGYT